Presented here are 8 T cell receptor beta chains from one specimen sequenced in a study of cytomegalovirus exposure and HLA in healthy donors. The PCR ran on 60 Vbeta and 13 Jbeta primers. Sequenced by immunoSEQ multiplex PCR; TCRdb stores in-frame clones only, minus some. The table includes 210,000 or so clones, around 89% detected once. The source material was PBMCs. The receptor source for this set is a woman between 18 and 30 years old in good health and CMV-seronegative.

This clone was found once. The V gene is TRBV7-9, the J gene TRBJ1-4; unclear D gene. The CDR3 is 14 amino acids. The germline V gene has CDR1 SEHNR and CDR2 FQNEAQ (reference sequence). Trimming removed 0 bases at V and 8 bases at J, with 10 bases between. The CDR3 protein is CASSLAVENEKLFF. As DNA, the CDR3 is TGTGCCAGCAGCTTAGCGGTTGAGAACGAAAAACTGTTTTTT.

The rearrangement joins TRBV25-1 to TRBJ1-4; D ambiguous. V gave up 3 bases and J gave up 8 bases, with 10 bases separating them. Germline CDR1 reads MGHDK; CDR2 reads SYGVNS. This CDR3 has 13 residues. CDR3 sequence (DNA): TGTGCCAGCAGTGACACCGGTCGGGAAAAACTGTTTTTT. Translated: CASSDTGREKLFF.

V usage is TRBV10-3 and J usage is TRBJ2-3; the match to TRBD1 covers 10 bases. Trimming at V came to 8 bases and at J to 3 bases, leaving 2 bases not matched to a gene. There are 13 residues in the CDR3. In germline, CDR1 is ENHRY, CDR2 SYGVKD. This CDR3 reads CAIQGQGTDTQYF. CDR3 DNA: TGTGCCATCCAGGGACAGGGGACAGATACGCAGTATTTT.

The V and J genes are TRBV2 and TRBJ2-5, with D possibly matching TRBD2 (6 bases). The CDR3 spans 14 residues. The germline CDR1 and CDR2 sequences are SNHLY and FYNNEI. The germline V and J ends were trimmed by 3 bases and 5 bases, with 13 bases remaining between them. The DNA for the CDR3 is TGTGCCAGCAGTGACTCGGGAGCCCTCGAGACCCAGTACTTC. This translates into CASSDSGALETQYF.

V usage is TRBV10-3 and J usage is TRBJ2-6, with no clear D. The CDR3 runs to 13 residues. Germline V gene lookup returns CDR1 ENHRY and CDR2 SYGVKD. The V gene lost 8 bases and the J gene lost 0 bases, with 5 bases spanning the gap. CDR3 DNA: TGTGCCATCTCTTCCTCTGGGGCCAACGTCCTGACTTTC. Translated: CAISSSGANVLTF.

The CDR3 here is CASSPGWGTEAFF. The CDR3 bases are TGTGCCAGCAGCCCGGGGTGGGGCACTGAAGCTTTCTTT. This rearrangement joins TRBV5-6 to TRBJ1-1; D gene unclear. Germline CDR1 reads SGHDT; CDR2 reads YYEEEE. The ends were cut back, 4 bases at V and 4 bases at J, with 11 bases in the middle. The CDR3 is 13 amino acids.

This chain joins TRBV6-1 and TRBJ2-1, with 8 bases that match TRBD2. With 2 bases clipped from V and 1 base from J, the junction kept 1 base outside the gene matches. Looked up from germline, CDR1 is MNHNS and CDR2 is SASEGT. This CDR3 comprises 15 residues. CDR3 DNA sequence: TGTGCCAGCAGTGAACTAGCGGGTTCCTACAATGAGCAGTTCTTC. Amino acids: CASSELAGSYNEQFF.

The chain couples TRBV9 to TRBJ1-2; no clear D. The V and J ends lost 0 bases and 8 bases respectively, with 8 bases between them. Germline V lookup: CDR1 SGDLS, CDR2 YYNGEE. The CDR3 runs to 12 residues. The CDR3 protein is CASSVEAGGYTF. DNA of the CDR3: TGTGCCAGCAGCGTAGAGGCAGGCGGCTACACCTTC.